This TCR beta chain was documented in a study of T cell responses to AZD1222 COVID-19 vaccine. Measured with immunoSEQ multiplex PCR; TCRdb has only the in-frame clones, and not every one. In the table there are 100,000 to 110,000 clones, more than 75% of which are singletons. The germline V gene has CDR1 SGHTA and CDR2 FQGTGA. CDR3 length: 13 residues. V was pared by 0 bases and J by 3 bases, with 5 bases between. Study results and limitations: A mostly white British donor set with more females was recruited, and clonal diversity was possibly underestimated.

A single count supports this clone. Its cognate antigen is unknown. The sequence came from an adult in good health. The rearrangement links TRBV7-3 to TRBJ1-1, with D possibly TRBD1 on 5 matching bases. The sample in question was peripheral blood, obtained on day 0 of AZD1222 vaccination. The CDR3 spells CASSLTGDTEAFF. The CDR3 DNA reads TGTGCCAGCAGCTTAACAGGGGACACTGAAGCTTTCTTT.